The clone carrying this TCR beta chain was detected ten times or more. Its antigen is unknown. The data belong to a study of T cell repertoires in cytomegalovirus infection. TCRdb recomputed calls from the reads with MiXCR, one row per CDR3 protein. The data show some 110,000 distinct CDR3 sequences, around 9.1% seen once. The specimen sequenced was PBMCs, sequenced either directly or after in vitro stimulation (not recorded which). This sequence was found in a human donor in good health (CMV status not recorded). Some clones in this sample may be carry-over from other donors' samples.

DNA for the CDR3: TGTGCCAGCAGCTTACCAGACTATGGCTACACCTTC. Translating it yields CASSLPDYGYTF. The chain carries TRBV7-2 and TRBJ1-2; no reliable D call. V gave up 2 bases and J gave up 3 bases, with 4 bases separating them. The germline V gene has CDR1 SGHTA and CDR2 FQGNSA. CDR3 length equals 12 residues.